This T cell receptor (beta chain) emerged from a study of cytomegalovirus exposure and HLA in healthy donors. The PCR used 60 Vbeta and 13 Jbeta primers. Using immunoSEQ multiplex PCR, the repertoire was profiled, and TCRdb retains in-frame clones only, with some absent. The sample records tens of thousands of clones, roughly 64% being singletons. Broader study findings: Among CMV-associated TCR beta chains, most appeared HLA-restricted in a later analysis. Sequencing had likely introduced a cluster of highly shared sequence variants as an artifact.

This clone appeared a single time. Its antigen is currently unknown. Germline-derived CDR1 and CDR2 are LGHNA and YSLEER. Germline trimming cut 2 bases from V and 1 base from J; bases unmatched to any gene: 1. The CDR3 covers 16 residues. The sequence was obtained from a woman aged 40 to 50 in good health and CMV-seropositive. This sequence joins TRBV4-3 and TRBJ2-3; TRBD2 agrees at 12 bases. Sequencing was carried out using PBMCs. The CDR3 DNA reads TGCGCCAGCAGCCAAAGACTAGCGGGAGGCACAGATACGCAGTATTTT. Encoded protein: CASSQRLAGGTDTQYF.